Shown below are 30 T cell receptor beta chains from a single sample sequenced in a study of human T cells and chemical hapten exposure. In TCRdb, the RACE reads were re-called with MiXCR into one record per CDR3 protein. In the table there are more than 80,000 distinct CDR3 sequences, roughly 10% of which are singletons. Time point of the sample: pre-sensitization, week 0. As to treatment: therapeutic diphenylcyclopropenone sensitization with weekly scalp DPC. Sequences were derived from whole blood, sampled in connection with sensitization to the hapten diphenylcyclopropenone (DPC). These TCRs come from a woman aged 60-75 years with alopecia areata. Some clones in this sample may be carry-over from other donors' samples.

This chain connects TRBV11-2 to TRBJ2-3; perhaps TRBD1 as D (6 bases). Germline CDR1 SGHAT, CDR2 FQNNGV. V lost 5 bases and J lost 8, with 17 bases in between. The CDR3 consists of 14 residues. The CDR3 here is CASSASRGAGTQYF. Here the CDR3 DNA reads TGTGCCAGCAGCGCCTCCAGGGGCGCTGGTACGCAGTATTTT.

To note about this clonotype: A clone one base away is much larger, so this may be a read error. The rearrangement links TRBV10-3 to TRBJ1-1, with unresolved D. This CDR3 is built from 14 residues. Germline V gene sequence: CDR1 ENHRY, CDR2 SYGVKD. Trimming stripped 10 bases from V and 3 bases from J, with 18 bases between. CDR3 bases: TGTGCCACCAGCCCAGTTCTGACTGACACTGAAGCTTTCTTT. This translates into CATSPVLTDTEAFF.

This clonotype has ten or more counts. The chain uses TRBV12-3 or TRBV12-4 and TRBJ2-3; unclear D gene. The CDR3 totals 13 residues. V was cut by 7 bases and J by 0 bases, with 8 bases left in between. CDR3 nucleotide sequence: TGTGCCAGCACCACCCATAGCACAGATACGCAGTATTTT. Protein sequence: CASTTHSTDTQYF.

The rearrangement joins TRBV9 to TRBJ2-3; 8 nucleotides agree with TRBD1. The junction had 4 bases not matched to a gene; V was cut back by 6 bases and J by 1 base. CDR1 SGDLS and CDR2 YYNGEE come from the germline V gene. This CDR3 has 14 amino acids. CDR3 in amino acids: CASNAGGGTDTQYF. In DNA, the CDR3 is TGTGCCAGCAACGCAGGGGGCGGCACAGATACGCAGTATTTT.

This clonotype was counted ten times or more. The chain joins TRBV10-3 to TRBJ1-5, with D possibly matching TRBD1 (5 bases). CDR3 length: 13 amino acids. Germline-derived CDR1 and CDR2 are ENHRY and SYGVKD. Trimming removed 5 bases from V and 3 bases from J, with 8 bases in between. The CDR3 loop reads CAISKGLNQPQHF. CDR3 sequence (DNA): TGTGCCATCAGTAAGGGGCTCAATCAGCCCCAGCATTTT.

This clonotype occurred many times. This chain joins TRBV12-3 or TRBV12-4 and TRBJ2-5; TRBD2 agrees at 8 bases. After removal of 2 bases from V and 3 bases from J, the junction contained 2 bases not matched to a gene. The CDR3 consists of 14 residues. As DNA, the CDR3 is TGTGCCAGCAGTTTATTCGGGAGGGAAGAGACCCAGTACTTC. Residues: CASSLFGREETQYF.

This clonotype was detected ten times or more. This chain links TRBV20-1 with TRBJ1-2, with D hard to call. The V end lost 1 base, the J end lost 4 bases, and 19 bases lay between the germline ends. The CDR3 has 16 residues. CDR1 and CDR2 from the germline V gene are DFQATT and SNEGSKA (reference sequence). DNA of the CDR3: TGCAGTGCTAGAGGGACGGACCCGGCCTATAGCTATGGCTACACCTTC. It specifies CSARGTDPAYSYGYTF.

The chain is built from TRBV12-3 or TRBV12-4 and TRBJ2-7; the D is unclear. This CDR3 has 13 residues. Between the trimmed V and J ends, which lost 4 bases and 0 bases, there was a span of 7 bases. This CDR3 is CASSSWGSYEQYF. In DNA, the CDR3 is TGTGCCAGCAGTTCCTGGGGCTCCTACGAGCAGTACTTC.

This clonotype was picked up many times. This sequence joins TRBV18 and TRBJ1-3, with 7 bases that match TRBD1. The trim removed 2 bases at V and 0 bases at J, leaving 7 bases unmatched. This CDR3 has 17 residues. Looked up from germline, CDR1 is KGHSH and CDR2 is LQKENI. The CDR3 here is CASSPRQGLYSGNTIYF. CDR3 bases: TGTGCCAGCTCACCAAGACAGGGACTCTACTCTGGAAACACCATATATTTT.

This clonotype was observed at least ten times. The CDR3 DNA reads TGTGCCAGCAGCTTAGACAGGGGCCCCTACGAGCAGTACTTC. It is translated as CASSLDRGPYEQYF. The V gene is TRBV11-2, the J gene TRBJ2-7; possibly TRBD1 for D (6 bases). Per germline, CDR1 SGHAT and CDR2 FQNNGV. The CDR3 totals 14 residues. The ends were cut back, 0 bases at V and 2 bases at J, with 8 bases in the middle.

This clonotype was counted between two and nine times. The chain links TRBV7-2 to TRBJ2-7, with TRBD1 matching over 7 bases. This CDR3 is 13 amino acids long. The V and J ends lost 2 bases and 5 bases, in that order; junction bases with no gene match: 3. Germline CDR1 and CDR2: SGHTA and FQGNSA. CDR3 in DNA: TGTGCCAGCAGCTTACTAGGGGGCGACGAGCAGTACTTC. This encodes CASSLLGGDEQYF.

This clonotype was observed at least ten times. The chain employs TRBV18 and TRBJ2-1; 9 nucleotides align to TRBD2. The CDR3 spans 16 residues. The V and J ends lost 3 bases and 8 bases, in that order; junction bases with no gene match: 11. Germline CDR1 is KGHSH and CDR2 is LQKENI. CDR3 DNA: TGTGCCAGCTCACCTGGAAGGACTAGCGCGATTGATGAGCAGTTCTTC. Translated: CASSPGRTSAIDEQFF.

This sequence joins TRBV6-1 and TRBJ2-5; no clear D gene. Per germline, CDR1 MNHNS and CDR2 SASEGT. The CDR3 loop spans 11 amino acids. The ends were cut back, 8 bases at V and 0 bases at J, with 4 bases in the middle. This chain's CDR3 is CASWNQETQYF. The CDR3 DNA sequence: TGTGCCAGCTGGAACCAAGAGACCCAGTACTTC.

This clonotype was observed a handful of times. This chain uses TRBV20-1 with TRBJ2-7; a possible D gene is TRBD2 (6 bases). With 0 bases removed from V and 7 bases from J, the gap between germline ends came to 13 bases. CDR3 size: 13 residues. Germline V lookup: CDR1 DFQATT, CDR2 SNEGSKA (reference sequence). CDR3 in amino acids: CSAREYLAREQYF. The CDR3 coding sequence is TGCAGTGCTAGAGAATACCTAGCGAGGGAGCAGTACTTC.

In its sample, this clonotype was seen a few times. This sequence joins TRBV6-1 and TRBJ2-1, with 7 positions matching TRBD1. CDR1 is MNHNS and CDR2 is SASEGT in the germline V gene. Trimming removed 1 base from V and 7 bases from J; junction bases left unmatched: 4. The length of the CDR3 is 14 residues. CDR3 DNA sequence: TGTGCCAGCAGTGAAGTTAGGGGGCTTAATGAGCAGTTCTTC. This sequence encodes CASSEVRGLNEQFF.

This clonotype has just a few counts. The genes are TRBV30 and TRBJ2-5; D possibly corresponds to TRBD1 (5 bases). The CDR3 is made up of 12 amino acids. The germline CDR1 and CDR2 sequences are GTSNPN and SVGIG (reference sequence). The V and J ends lost 3 bases and 4 bases respectively, with 9 bases between them. CDR3 region: CAWSQGLETQYF. DNA for the CDR3: TGTGCCTGGAGCCAGGGTTTAGAGACCCAGTACTTC.

This clonotype was counted only a few times. The CDR3 DNA reads as TGTGCCAGTACCCAGGGGGCGCGGACAGATACGCAGTATTTT. Its translation: CASTQGARTDTQYF. This chain uses TRBV19 with TRBJ2-3, with 8 bases aligning to TRBD1. The germline gives CDR1 LNHDA, CDR2 SQIVND (reference sequence). The V and J ends lost 7 bases and 3 bases, in that order; junction bases with no gene match: 6. This CDR3 region has 14 residues. The full variable domain, its missing parts supplied by reference TRBV19 and TRBJ2-3, is DGGITQSPKYLFRKEGQNVTLSCEQNLNHDAMYWYRQDPGQGLRLIYYSQIVNDFQKGDIAEGYSVSREKKESFPLTVTSAQKNPTAFYLCASTQGARTDTQYFGPGTRLTVL.

This clonotype was seen many times. The chain has TRBV5-1 and TRBJ2-7, with a weak D call TRBD1 (6 bases). V gave up 8 bases and J gave up 3 bases, with 15 bases separating them. Germline V gives CDR1 SGHRS, CDR2 YFSETQ. The CDR3 is made up of 13 amino acids. As DNA, the CDR3 is TGCGCCAGATCGGACAGTTGGGACTACGAGCAGTACTTC. It specifies CARSDSWDYEQYF.

This clonotype occurred a few times. CDR3 region: CASSSPGRDTQYF. The CDR3 coding sequence is TGTGCCAGCAGCTCCCCTGGGAGAGATACGCAGTATTTT. The V gene is TRBV7-2, the J gene TRBJ2-3, with a tentative D call TRBD2 (5 bases). V lost 4 bases to trimming and J lost 5 bases, with 10 bases between them. Germline CDR1 SGHTA, CDR2 FQGNSA. This CDR3 is built from 13 residues.

This clonotype was recorded many times. V is TRBV11-2 and J is TRBJ1-2, with D possibly matching TRBD1 (5 bases). The V gene lost 5 bases and the J gene lost 2 bases, with 12 bases spanning the gap. The CDR3 has 14 amino acids. The V gene's germline CDR1 is SGHAT and CDR2 FQNNGV. The DNA for the CDR3 is TGTGCCAGCAGCCTGGTGAGACAGAACTATGGCTACACCTTC. It specifies CASSLVRQNYGYTF.

Many counts were recorded for this clonotype. The genes are TRBV29-1 and TRBJ1-5, with a weak D call TRBD1 (6 bases). With 4 bases removed from V and 7 bases from J, the gap between germline ends came to 17 bases. CDR1 SQVTM and CDR2 ANQGSEA come from the germline V gene. The CDR3 is 14 amino acids. The CDR3 DNA is TGCAGCGTTGGAGAGGGGCAGGGGTGGCAGCCCCAGCATTTT. Residues: CSVGEGQGWQPQHF.

This clonotype was seen repeatedly, ten times or more. The chain couples TRBV29-1 to TRBJ2-2, with TRBD1 identical over 9 bases. V was clipped by 3 bases and J by 5 bases; unmatched bases: 10. The CDR3 has 16 amino acids. Germline loops: CDR1 SQVTM, CDR2 ANQGSEA. The CDR3 DNA is TGCAGCGTTGAGGGGACGGACAGGGGAAGGACCGGGGAGCTGTTTTTT. Its protein product is CSVEGTDRGRTGELFF.

Many counts were recorded for this clonotype. The chain links TRBV30 to TRBJ1-6; D not certain. Germline V gene lookup returns CDR1 GTSNPN and CDR2 SVGIG (reference sequence). This CDR3 is built from 13 residues. Trimming took 8 bases from V and 9 from J, leaving 17 bases between them. The CDR3 region is CALSEAHRSPLHF. The CDR3 nucleotides are TGTGCCCTATCAGAGGCTCACCGTTCACCCCTCCACTTT.

V usage is TRBV29-1 and J usage is TRBJ2-4; no firm D call. This CDR3 spans 11 amino acids. From germline, CDR1 is SQVTM and CDR2 ANQGSEA. With 7 bases removed from V and 9 bases from J, the gap between germline ends came to 13 bases. In nucleotides, the CDR3 is TGCAGCGCCAGTGCCTGGGGCATTCAGTACTTC. Translation gives CSASAWGIQYF.

This clonotype was seen many times. This chain connects TRBV7-2 to TRBJ2-2, with 10 bases identical to TRBD2. The CDR3 spans 15 residues. Trimming at V came to 7 bases and at J to 7 bases, leaving 9 bases not matched to a gene. In germline, CDR1 is SGHTA, CDR2 FQGNSA. CDR3 nucleotides: TGTGCCAGCACCTCGAGCGGGGGGGCTGGCGGGGAGCTGTTTTTT. This encodes CASTSSGGAGGELFF.

This clonotype was seen many times. The rearrangement links TRBV20-1 to TRBJ1-1; D uncertain. Germline V CDR1 and CDR2: DFQATT, SNEGSKA (reference sequence). This CDR3 region has 13 residues. The V and J ends lost 6 bases and 3 bases respectively, with 14 bases between them. CDR3 amino acids: CSAEPDLDTEAFF. CDR3 DNA: TGCAGTGCCGAACCAGACTTGGACACTGAAGCTTTCTTT.

This clonotype occurred many times. The chain links TRBV6-5 to TRBJ1-6; 9 nucleotides agree with TRBD1. This CDR3 region has 16 residues. V lost 5 bases to trimming and J lost 9 bases; unmatched junction nucleotides: 11. Germline V gives CDR1 MNHEY, CDR2 SVGAGI. The CDR3: CASSLSLDRGSSPLHF. Here the CDR3 DNA reads TGTGCCAGCAGTCTTTCCCTGGACAGGGGCAGTTCACCCCTCCACTTT.

This clonotype was observed at least ten times. The chain uses TRBV29-1 and TRBJ2-7; D is undetermined. Germline lookup yields CDR1 SQVTM and CDR2 ANQGSEA. V lost 1 base to trimming and J lost 0 bases, with 4 bases between them. This CDR3 comprises 12 residues. The CDR3 sequence: CSVEASSYEQYF. CDR3 DNA sequence: TGCAGCGTTGAAGCGTCCTCCTACGAGCAGTACTTC.

The rearrangement links TRBV18 to TRBJ1-2; D is perhaps TRBD1 (6 bases). Germline V CDR1 and CDR2: KGHSH, LQKENI. This CDR3 is 12 amino acids long. Trimming took 3 bases from V and 9 from J, leaving 11 bases between them. The CDR3 sequence is CASSPDTGSYTF. In DNA, the CDR3 is TGTGCCAGCTCACCGGATACAGGGAGCTACACCTTC.

This clonotype appeared a few times. The V and J genes are TRBV5-1 and TRBJ1-1; D possibly corresponds to TRBD1 (5 bases). Germline values: CDR1 SGHRS, CDR2 YFSETQ. The CDR3 contains 12 residues. The V end was cut by 2 bases, the J end by 4 bases, with 6 bases between. CDR3 sequence (DNA): TGCGCCAGCAGCTTCGGGGGCACTGAAGCTTTCTTT. As protein: CASSFGGTEAFF.